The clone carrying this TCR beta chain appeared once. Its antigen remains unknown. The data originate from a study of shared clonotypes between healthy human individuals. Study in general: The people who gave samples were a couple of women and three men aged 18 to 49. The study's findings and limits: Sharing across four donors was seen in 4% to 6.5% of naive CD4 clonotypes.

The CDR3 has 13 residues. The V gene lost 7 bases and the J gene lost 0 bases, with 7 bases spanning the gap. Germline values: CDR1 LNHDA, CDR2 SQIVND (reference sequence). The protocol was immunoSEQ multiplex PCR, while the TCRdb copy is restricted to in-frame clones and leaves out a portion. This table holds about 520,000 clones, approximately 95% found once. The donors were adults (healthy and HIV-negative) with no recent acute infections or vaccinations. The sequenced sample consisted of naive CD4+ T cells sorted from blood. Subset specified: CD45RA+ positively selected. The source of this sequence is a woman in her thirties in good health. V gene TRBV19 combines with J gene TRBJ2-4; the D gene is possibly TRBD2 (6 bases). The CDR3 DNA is TGTGCCAGTACGGGGGAAGCCAAAAACATTCAGTACTTC. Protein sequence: CASTGEAKNIQYF.